This T cell receptor (beta chain) was observed in a study of blood T cell repertoires in COVID-19. Study in general: The United States, Italy and Spain provided the acute and convalescent COVID-19 samples. In each case, the material was cDNA or gDNA derived from T cells, B-cell-depleted T cells, or PBMCs.

This clone was counted many times. As originally analysed: It was from reference gene primer amplification that nucleated cell counts were estimated. Profiled with immunoSEQ multiplex PCR; TCRdb holds only in-frame clones, not every one. V and J calls and clone size are those listed in that table; D and trimming were worked out from the DNA. Of about 240,000 clones listed, roughly four fifths are singletons. CDR1 is SGDLS, CDR2 YYNGEE, per germline. The CDR3 is made up of 17 amino acids. The ends lost 3 bases at V and 3 bases at J; junction bases unmatched: 8. Sequencing used peripheral blood. The TCR comes from a woman in her fifties or sixties with active or convalescent COVID-19. This sequence joins TRBV9 and TRBJ2-2, with 10 bases aligning to TRBD2. The CDR3, as DNA: TGTGCCAGCAGCGCTATGCTAGCGGGGGCCTACACCGGGGAGCTGTTTTTT. As protein: CASSAMLAGAYTGELFF.